The clone carrying this TCR beta chain was seen only a few times. Its antigen is still unknown. The sample originates from a study of T cell repertoires in cytomegalovirus infection. TCRdb called the reads again in MiXCR, with one record for every CDR3 protein. The repertoire consists of around 110,000 distinct CDR3 sequences, with over 9.5% occurring once and the leading ten covering roughly 31%. The ends lost 6 bases at V and 6 bases at J; junction bases unmatched: 11. The CDR3 extends over 15 amino acids. Per the germline V gene, CDR1 is DFQATT and CDR2 is SNEGSKA (reference sequence). Sequencing was done on a sample of PBMCs, sequenced either directly or after in vitro stimulation (not recorded which). The sequence derives from a human donor in good health (CMV status not recorded). Some clones in this sample may be carry-over from other donors' samples. The rearrangement links TRBV20-1 to TRBJ1-2, with 12 bases that match TRBD1. The CDR3 nucleotides read TGCAGTGCCGGAAGATATGGGACAGGGGGCAATGGCTACACCTTC. This sequence encodes CSAGRYGTGGNGYTF.